The clone carrying this T cell receptor beta chain was seen a few times. Its specificity is unknown. These data come from a study of T-cell reconstitution after alpha-beta-depleted transplantation in children. Findings of the study overall: Once a year had passed after transplant, T-cell counts and diversity came mostly from newly produced T cells. The study traced high day-60 TCRbeta diversity in some patients to surviving recipient T cells and thymic progenitors. Expanded clones from the graft, numbering several hundred, reportedly supplied alpha-beta T cells about two months after transplant.

Unique molecular identifiers were incorporated into the prepared TCRbeta library. TCRdb re-called the PCR reads with MiXCR, one entry per CDR3 protein. Of approximately 250,000 distinct CDR3 sequences in the sample, around 25% are singletons; the top ten hold about 2.6%. Trimming left V 6 bases short and J 3 bases short, with 9 bases between. Germline V CDR1 and CDR2: MNHEY, SVGEGT. This CDR3 spans 12 amino acids. The rearrangement joins TRBV6-2 or TRBV6-3 to TRBJ2-7, with unresolved D. This sequence was found in a girl aged 2-9 years with Fanconi anemia, due to receive a stem cell transplant. Source: PBMCs, taken before TCRalphabeta/CD19-depleted stem cell transplant. The CDR3 loop reads CASRFPDYEQYF. The CDR3 DNA is TGTGCCAGCAGATTTCCAGACTACGAGCAGTACTTC.